This entry lists 10 T cell receptor beta chains sequenced from one sample in a study of PD-L1 blockade in urothelial cancer. Profiled with immunoSEQ multiplex PCR; TCRdb holds only in-frame clones, not every one. The sample has fewer than 45,000 clones, 36% seen once. The material was tumor tissue, obtained before atezolizumab (anti-PD-L1) treatment. The receptor set was obtained from a man aged 55-75 years with urothelial cancer.

V is TRBV19 and J is TRBJ1-2; no reliable D call. The ends were cut back, 5 bases at V and 7 bases at J, with 8 bases in the middle. CDR1 is LNHDA, CDR2 SQIVND, per germline (reference sequence). This CDR3 has 11 amino acids. Written as DNA, the CDR3 is TGTGCCAGTAGTCCGGGGATTGGCTACACCTTC. Its translation is CASSPGIGYTF.

This clone was observed a few times. This chain uses TRBV6-8 with TRBJ2-7; 7 bases align to TRBD1. The CDR3 loop spans 14 amino acids. Germline CDR1 reads MNHGY; CDR2 reads SAAAGT. Trimming removed 5 bases from V and 3 bases from J; junction bases left unmatched: 7. Written as DNA, the CDR3 is TGTGCCAGCAGTCCCAGGGGACAGTTCTACGAGCAGTACTTC. It yields the protein CASSPRGQFYEQYF.

By share of the sample, this clone is medium-sized. The chain is built from TRBV19 and TRBJ2-5; 12 nucleotides align to TRBD1. The ends lost 5 bases at V and 5 bases at J; junction bases unmatched: 9. Germline CDR1 reads LNHDA; CDR2 reads SQIVND (reference sequence). The length of the CDR3 is 16 residues. The CDR3 region has the DNA TGTGCCAGTAGTCCACCCGGGACAGGGGGCCGGGAGACCCAGTACTTC. Protein product: CASSPPGTGGRETQYF.

The chain combines TRBV6-8 with TRBJ2-3, with 12 bases matching TRBD2. Germline CDR1 and CDR2: MNHGY and SAAAGT. V lost 2 bases and J lost 4; bases outside the gene matches: 4. The CDR3 is 16 amino acids. The CDR3 DNA reads as TGTGCCAGCAGTTACCGATCTAGCGGGGGGGCAGATACGCAGTATTTT. Residues: CASSYRSSGGADTQYF.

This clone occurred a few times. The CDR3 is CASSTTGGTTNEKLFF. The CDR3 DNA follows: TGTGCCAGCAGCACGACAGGGGGCACAACTAATGAAAAACTGTTTTTT. The chain has TRBV11-3 and TRBJ1-4, with 10 bases identical to TRBD1. The CDR3 loop spans 16 amino acids. The J segment lost 0 bases and the V segment lost 5 bases, leaving 3 bases of the junction unmatched. Germline values: CDR1 SGHNT, CDR2 YENEEA.

This clone has at least ten counts. The chain couples TRBV11-3 to TRBJ2-2; maybe TRBD1 (7 bases). CDR1 is SGHNT, CDR2 YENEEA, per germline. This CDR3 is built from 17 residues. The V gene lost 3 bases and the J gene lost 2 bases, with 16 bases spanning the gap. The DNA for the CDR3 is TGTGCCAGCAGCTTGGCCGGCAGGGGGGATAACACCGGGGAGCTGTTTTTT. Its translation: CASSLAGRGDNTGELFF. Filled out from reference TRBV11-3 and TRBJ2-2, the complete variable domain reads EAGVVQSPRYKIIEKKQPVAFWCNPISGHNTLYWYLQNLGQGPELLIRYENEEAVDDSQLPKDRFSAERLKGVDSTLKIQPAELGDSAVYLCASSLAGRGDNTGELFFGEGSRLTVL.

The chain recombines TRBV28 with TRBJ2-1; D assignment may be TRBD1 or TRBD2 (7 bases each). This CDR3 spans 15 amino acids. The V gene's germline CDR1 is MDHEN and CDR2 SYDVKM. Trimming removed 6 bases from V and 5 bases from J, with 17 bases in between. CDR3 sequence reads: CASSRGGAGDNEQFF. The DNA of the CDR3 is TGTGCCAGCAGCAGGGGGGGTGCCGGCGACAATGAGCAGTTCTTC.

The chain joins TRBV5-3 to TRBJ2-2; tentative D call: TRBD2 (6 bases). TRBV5-3 is classed as an ORF, of uncertain function. The CDR3 extends over 15 amino acids. Trimming left V 0 bases short and J 7 bases short, with 13 bases between. The CDR3 nucleotides read TGTGCCAGAAGCTTGGCCGGTCAGGGACTCGGGGAGCTGTTTTTT. It specifies CARSLAGQGLGELFF.

The chain couples TRBV29-1 to TRBJ2-3; weak D call: TRBD1 (5 bases). Trimming removed 2 bases from V and 2 bases from J, with 17 bases in between. The germline CDR1 and CDR2 sequences are SQVTM and ANQGSEA. The CDR3 has 16 amino acids. CDR3 amino acids: CSVERLGDLYTDTQYF. The CDR3 region has the DNA TGCAGCGTTGAACGGCTAGGGGATTTGTACACAGATACGCAGTATTTT.

The J gene is TRBJ2-6, the V gene TRBV19, with 10 bases lining up with TRBD1. Per the germline V gene, CDR1 is LNHDA and CDR2 is SQIVND (reference sequence). The CDR3 loop spans 17 amino acids. With 6 bases clipped from V and 1 base from J, the junction kept 6 bases outside the gene matches. The CDR3 bases are TGTGCCAGTAGCGAGACAGGGGGCAGGTCTGGGGCCAACGTCCTGACTTTC. Its protein product is CASSETGGRSGANVLTF. Based on the CDR3 plus reference TRBV19 and TRBJ2-6, the full variable domain is DGGITQSPKYLFRKEGQNVTLSCEQNLNHDAMYWYRQDPGQGLRLIYYSQIVNDFQKGDIAEGYSVSREKKESFPLTVTSAQKNPTAFYLCASSETGGRSGANVLTFGAGSRLTVL.